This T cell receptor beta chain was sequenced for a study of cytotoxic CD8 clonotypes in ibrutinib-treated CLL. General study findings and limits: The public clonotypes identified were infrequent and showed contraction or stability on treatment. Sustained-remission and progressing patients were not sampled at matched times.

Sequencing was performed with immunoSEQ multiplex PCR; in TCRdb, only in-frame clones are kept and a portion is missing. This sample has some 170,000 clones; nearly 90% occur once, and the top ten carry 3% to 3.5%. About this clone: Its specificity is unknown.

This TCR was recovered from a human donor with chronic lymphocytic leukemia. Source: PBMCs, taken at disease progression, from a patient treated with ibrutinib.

In DNA, the CDR3 is TGTGCCAGCTCACCAAGTACAGGGTCCTTCTATGGCTACACCTTC. Translated, it gives CASSPSTGSFYGYTF. This rearrangement joins TRBV18 to TRBJ1-2; perhaps TRBD1 as D (6 bases). The V gene lost 2 bases and the J gene lost 4 bases, with 14 bases spanning the gap. The CDR3 has 15 residues. Germline V gene lookup returns CDR1 KGHSH and CDR2 LQKENI.